Shown below are 4 T cell receptor beta chains from a single sample sequenced in a study of blood T cell repertoires in COVID-19. Data came from immunoSEQ multiplex PCR; TCRdb stores just in-frame clones and leaves some out. The sample holds 50,000 to 60,000 clones; 90% are singletons and the top ten take approximately 6.2%. Sequenced: peripheral blood. All receptors come from a man aged 40-50 years with acute or convalescent COVID-19.

The chain employs TRBV18 and TRBJ1-1, with 7 positions matching TRBD1. Germline lookup yields CDR1 KGHSH and CDR2 LQKENI. V gave up 5 bases and J gave up 5 bases; unmatched junction bases: 8. The CDR3 totals 14 residues. The CDR3 protein is CASSSQGGRTEAFF. In DNA, the CDR3 is TGTGCCAGCTCATCCCAGGGGGGTCGAACTGAAGCTTTCTTT.

This clone is a singleton in its sample. The chain carries TRBV7-2 and TRBJ1-2; a weak D match, TRBD1 (6 bases). This CDR3 comprises 15 residues. Trimming took 3 bases from V and 2 from J, leaving 13 bases between them. Germline-derived CDR1 and CDR2 are SGHTA and FQGNSA. The CDR3 DNA is TGTGCCAGCAGCTTGGGGACATATAGGAACTATGGCTACACCTTC. Amino acid sequence: CASSLGTYRNYGYTF.

The chain links TRBV27 to TRBJ2-7; D is possibly TRBD2 (6 bases). Germline V gene data show CDR1 as MNHEY and CDR2 as SMNVEV (reference sequence). The V end was cut by 2 bases, the J end by 5 bases, with 13 bases between. This CDR3 is 14 amino acids long. The CDR3 reads CASSLKAGIHEQYF. In DNA, the CDR3 is TGTGCCAGCAGTTTAAAGGCGGGAATCCACGAGCAGTACTTC.

The chain links TRBV2 to TRBJ2-1; D gene unclear. The germline V and J ends were trimmed by 4 bases and 5 bases, with 6 bases remaining between them. CDR1 SNHLY and CDR2 FYNNEI come from the germline V gene. This CDR3 is 12 amino acids long. This chain's CDR3 is CASSAQNNEQFF. The CDR3 coding sequence is TGTGCCAGCAGTGCCCAGAACAATGAGCAGTTCTTC.